Detailed here is one T cell receptor (beta chain). This clone's antigen is unknown. No per-base quality is available; no much larger clone lies one base away. The donors belonged to the validation cohort of over a hundred subjects, which was separate from the approximately 660-subject first cohort. This specimen comes from a study of cytomegalovirus exposure and HLA in healthy donors listed by TCRdb under 2017. Broadly, across the study: According to a later analysis, the approximately 130 validation repertoires were produced on the same platform as the 666 repertoires of the first cohort. To predict cytomegalovirus infection status, the study brought together high-throughput TCR immunosequencing, statistical association of individual TCRs with disease status, and machine learning. The study aimed to test whether signatures of past pathogen exposure could be identified by cataloging public T cell receptors. Along with the approximately 700-subject first cohort, a separate validation cohort of over a hundred different subjects was used. Here is what the overall study found, with its caveats: In the study, 150 to 200 TCR beta chains were listed as associated with cytomegalovirus. According to the authors, the approach could potentially be generalized to other disease states and immunological phenotypes. Across donors, most TCR sequences were observed very rarely, whereas some public TCRs were present in many individuals. Cytomegalovirus status was reported to be diagnosed by the classifier with high specificity and sensitivity in both the original and validation cohorts. A later analysis lacked HLA typing for the validation cohort, so it scored co-occurrence in that cohort across all 120 or so repertoires. In vitro tests confirmed that a few of the cytomegalovirus-associated TCR beta chains recognize cytomegalovirus antigens. In a later analysis, TCRs clustered in the first cohort were found to also tend to co-occur in the roughly 130 validation repertoires, with roughly 93% of cluster scores above 0.

Libraries came from the immunoSEQ multiplex PCR assay. Per the source publication's procedure: A statistical classification framework was built for diagnosing cytomegalovirus status from the catalog of TCR beta chain sequences. TCRdb re-hosts the immuneACCESS table, in-frame sequences only. Its copies lack some clones; in the studies checked, an unresolved V gene accounts for under half of them, and the cause for the rest is not known. That table is the source of V, J and clone size, and D and trimming were worked out from the DNA. Across this sample there are roughly 230,000 clones, with 90% seen only once. The ten largest clones take up roughly 3% of the sample. Input material: PBMCs. The TCR was taken from a woman in her 30s in good health and CMV-seronegative.

The nucleotide sequence reads TGTGCCAGTAGTATCAGGACTAGCGGGAGCTCCTACAATGAGCAGTTCTTC. Its translation reads: CASSIRTSGSSYNEQFF. The chain employs TRBV19 and TRBJ2-1; TRBD2 matches 13 bases in the middle. CDR1 and CDR2, per the germline V gene (reference sequence), are LNHDA and SQIVND. Inclusive of the bounding cysteine and phenylalanine, the CDR3 is 17 residues long. The entry retains the CDR3 DNA only, 51 bases that are in frame from base 1. V has 3 bases trimmed and J has 0 bases trimmed; junction bases matching no gene number 2.